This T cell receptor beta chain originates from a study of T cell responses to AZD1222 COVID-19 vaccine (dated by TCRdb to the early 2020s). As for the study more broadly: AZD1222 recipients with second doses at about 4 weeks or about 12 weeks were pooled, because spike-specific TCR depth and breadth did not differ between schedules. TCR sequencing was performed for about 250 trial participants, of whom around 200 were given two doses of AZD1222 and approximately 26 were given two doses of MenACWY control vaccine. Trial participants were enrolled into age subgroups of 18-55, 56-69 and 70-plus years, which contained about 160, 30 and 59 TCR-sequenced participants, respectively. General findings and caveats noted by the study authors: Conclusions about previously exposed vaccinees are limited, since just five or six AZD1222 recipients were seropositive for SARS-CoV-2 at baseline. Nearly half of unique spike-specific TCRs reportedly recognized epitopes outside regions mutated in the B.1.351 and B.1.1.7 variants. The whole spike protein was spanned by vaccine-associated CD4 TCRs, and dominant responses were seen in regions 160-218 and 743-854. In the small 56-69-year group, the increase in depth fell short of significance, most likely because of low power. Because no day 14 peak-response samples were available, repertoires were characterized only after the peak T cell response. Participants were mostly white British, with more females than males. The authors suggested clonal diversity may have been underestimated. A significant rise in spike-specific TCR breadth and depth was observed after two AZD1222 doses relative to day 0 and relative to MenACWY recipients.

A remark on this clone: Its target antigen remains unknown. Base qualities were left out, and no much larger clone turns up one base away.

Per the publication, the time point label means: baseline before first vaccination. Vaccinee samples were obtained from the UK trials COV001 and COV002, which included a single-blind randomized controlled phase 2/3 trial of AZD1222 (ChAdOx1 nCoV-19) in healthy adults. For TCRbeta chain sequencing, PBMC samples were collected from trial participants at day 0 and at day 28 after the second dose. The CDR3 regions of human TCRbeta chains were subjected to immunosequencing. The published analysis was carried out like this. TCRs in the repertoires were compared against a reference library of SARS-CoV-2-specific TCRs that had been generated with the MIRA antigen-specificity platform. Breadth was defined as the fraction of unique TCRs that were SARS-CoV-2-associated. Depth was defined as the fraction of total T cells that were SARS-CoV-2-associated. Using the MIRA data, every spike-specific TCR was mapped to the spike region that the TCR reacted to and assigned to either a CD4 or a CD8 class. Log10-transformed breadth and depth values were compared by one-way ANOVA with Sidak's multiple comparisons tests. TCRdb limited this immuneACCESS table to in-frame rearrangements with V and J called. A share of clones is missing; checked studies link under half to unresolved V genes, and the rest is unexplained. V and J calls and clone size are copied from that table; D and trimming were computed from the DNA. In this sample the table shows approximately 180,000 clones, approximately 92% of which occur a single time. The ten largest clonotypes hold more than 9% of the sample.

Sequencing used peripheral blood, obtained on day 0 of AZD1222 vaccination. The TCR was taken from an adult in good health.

The CDR3 has the sequence CASSLGFSSYNSPLHF. The bases are TGTGCCAGTAGTCTGGGTTTCAGCTCCTATAATTCACCCCTCCACTTT. The chain uses TRBV19 and TRBJ1-6; the D gene assignment is ambiguous. The CDR3, from cysteine to phenylalanine, totals 16 residues. CDR3 DNA is the only sequence kept; it has 48 bases, read in frame from the first base. Taken from the germline V gene (reference sequence), the CDR1 and CDR2 loops are LNHDA and SQIVND. Relative to germline, V is 5 bases shorter and J is 0 bases shorter, with 11 bases between their ends.